This TCR beta chain was identified during a study of shared T cell receptors in the human thymus. This CDR3 contains 15 residues. Germline loops: CDR1 LNHDA, CDR2 SQIVND (reference sequence). V was pared by 7 bases and J by 0 bases, with 7 bases of the junction left unmatched. TCRdb keeps only in-frame clones here, not all; method: immunoSEQ multiplex PCR. The data show 700,000 or so clones, with over 75% seen just once and around 0.0094% held by the top ten. The sample was also reused in another study, on human thymus T cells. As reported in that work: Corrective surgery for congenital heart defects was being performed on the healthy Finnish infants who were the donors. Corrective heart surgery yielded the resections from which the thymus tissue came.

Specimen: thymocytes. The TCR sequence derives from a girl less than two years old with a congenital heart defect. The chain carries TRBV19 and TRBJ1-2, with TRBD1 matching over 8 bases. CDR3 loop: CASTPKDRANYGYTF. The CDR3, as DNA: TGTGCCAGTACCCCCAAGGACAGGGCTAACTATGGCTACACCTTC.